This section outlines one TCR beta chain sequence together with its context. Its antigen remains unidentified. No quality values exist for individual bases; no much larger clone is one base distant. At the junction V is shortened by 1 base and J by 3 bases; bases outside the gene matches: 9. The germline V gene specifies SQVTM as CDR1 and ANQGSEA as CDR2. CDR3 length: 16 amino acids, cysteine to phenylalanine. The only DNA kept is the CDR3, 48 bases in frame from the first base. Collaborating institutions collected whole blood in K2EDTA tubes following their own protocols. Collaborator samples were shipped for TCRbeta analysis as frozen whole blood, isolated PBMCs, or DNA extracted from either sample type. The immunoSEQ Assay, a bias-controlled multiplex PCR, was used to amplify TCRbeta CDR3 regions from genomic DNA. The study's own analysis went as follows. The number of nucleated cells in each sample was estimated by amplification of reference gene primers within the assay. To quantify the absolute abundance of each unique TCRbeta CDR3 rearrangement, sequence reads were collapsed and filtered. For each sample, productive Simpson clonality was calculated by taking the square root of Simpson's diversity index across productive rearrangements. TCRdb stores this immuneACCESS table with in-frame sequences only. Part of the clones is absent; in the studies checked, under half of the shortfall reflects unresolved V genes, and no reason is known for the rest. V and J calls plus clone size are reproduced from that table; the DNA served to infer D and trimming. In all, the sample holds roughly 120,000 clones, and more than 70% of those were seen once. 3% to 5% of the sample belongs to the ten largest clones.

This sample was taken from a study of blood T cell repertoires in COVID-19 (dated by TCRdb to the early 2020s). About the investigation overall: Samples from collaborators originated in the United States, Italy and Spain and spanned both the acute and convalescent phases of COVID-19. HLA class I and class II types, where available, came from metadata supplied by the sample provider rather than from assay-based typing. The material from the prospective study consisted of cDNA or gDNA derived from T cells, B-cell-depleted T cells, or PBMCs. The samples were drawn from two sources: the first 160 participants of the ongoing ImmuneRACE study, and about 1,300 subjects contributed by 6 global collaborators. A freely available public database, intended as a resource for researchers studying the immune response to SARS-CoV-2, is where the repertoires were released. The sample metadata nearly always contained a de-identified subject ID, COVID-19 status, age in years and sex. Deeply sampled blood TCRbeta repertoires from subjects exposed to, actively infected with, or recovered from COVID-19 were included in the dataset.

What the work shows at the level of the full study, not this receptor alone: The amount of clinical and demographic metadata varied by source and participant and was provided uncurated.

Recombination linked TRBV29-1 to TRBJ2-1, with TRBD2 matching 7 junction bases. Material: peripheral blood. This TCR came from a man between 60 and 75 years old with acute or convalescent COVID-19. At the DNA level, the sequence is TGCAGCGTTGAAGTGAGGAGGGAGGGTCTCTACAATGAGCAGTTCTTC. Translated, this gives CSVEVRREGLYNEQFF.